Below are 9 T cell receptor beta chains sequenced from a single sample in a study of T cells after somatic rescue of genetic block. TCRdb's copy holds only in-frame clones and misses some; the assay was immunoSEQ multiplex PCR. Of roughly 92,000 clones in the sample, 75% to 90% are singletons; the top ten hold roughly 1.7%. The material sequenced was peripheral blood mononuclear cells (PBMCs). The origin of the receptors is a woman aged 18-29 years.

This chain links TRBV2 with TRBJ1-1; D is ambiguous. This CDR3 has 13 residues. In germline, CDR1 is SNHLY, CDR2 FYNNEI. V was cut by 6 bases and J by 3 bases, with 11 bases left in between. The CDR3 sequence is CASSVELHTEAFF. CDR3 sequence (DNA): TGTGCCAGCAGCGTCGAACTCCACACTGAAGCTTTCTTT.

This sequence joins TRBV11-3 and TRBJ2-3; D gene unclear. This CDR3 has 15 amino acids. Between the trimmed V and J ends, which lost 3 bases and 0 bases, there was a span of 10 bases. Germline-derived CDR1 and CDR2 are SGHNT and YENEEA. The CDR3 loop is CASSLEGLSTDTQYF. CDR3 nucleotide sequence: TGTGCCAGCAGCTTGGAAGGGTTAAGCACAGATACGCAGTATTTT.

The gene calls are TRBV7-8 and TRBJ1-1; 9 bases map to TRBD1. CDR1 and CDR2 from the germline V gene are SGHVS and FQNEAQ. CDR3 length: 15 residues. After removal of 5 bases from V and 5 bases from J, the junction contained 9 bases not matched to a gene. This CDR3 is CASSPGTGWGTEAFF. CDR3 DNA sequence: TGTGCCAGCAGCCCCGGGACAGGGTGGGGTACTGAAGCTTTCTTT.

V usage is TRBV9 and J usage is TRBJ2-4; D is perhaps TRBD1 (6 bases). The ends were cut back, 3 bases at V and 9 bases at J, with 16 bases in the middle. The CDR3 contains 14 residues. Looked up from germline, CDR1 is SGDLS and CDR2 is YYNGEE. The chain's CDR3 is CASSEVVGGGIQYF. The CDR3 bases are TGTGCCAGCAGCGAGGTTGTAGGGGGTGGCATTCAGTACTTC. Complete variable domain (other parts from reference TRBV9 and TRBJ2-4): DSGVTQTPKHLITATGQRVTLRCSPRSGDLSVYWYQQSLDQGLQFLIQYYNGEERAKGNILERFSAQQFPDLHSELNLSSLELGDSALYFCASSEVVGGGIQYFGAGTRLSVL.

The chain joins TRBV28 to TRBJ1-2, with 9 bases identical to TRBD1. CDR3 size: 15 residues. Germline loops: CDR1 MDHEN, CDR2 SYDVKM. V gave up 2 bases and J gave up 5 bases; unmatched junction bases: 6. CDR3 residues: CASSLGTGRRYGYTF. Written as DNA, the CDR3 is TGTGCCAGCAGTTTAGGGACAGGGAGACGGTATGGCTACACCTTC.

V gene TRBV19 combines with J gene TRBJ2-1; perhaps TRBD1 as D (5 bases). The V and J ends lost 1 base and 7 bases respectively, with 11 bases between them. Germline V gives CDR1 LNHDA, CDR2 SQIVND (reference sequence). This CDR3 is built from 14 residues. The CDR3 DNA reads as TGTGCCAGTAGTATAGGGCAGGGTAATAATGAGCAGTTCTTC. This gives the protein CASSIGQGNNEQFF.

The chain joins TRBV28 to TRBJ1-5; D is unresolved. V lost 6 bases and J lost 2, with 5 bases in between. The V gene's germline CDR1 is MDHEN and CDR2 SYDVKM. The CDR3 runs to 12 residues. CDR3 bases: TGTGCCAGCAGGGACGGCAATCAGCCCCAGCATTTT. Residues: CASRDGNQPQHF.

The chain links TRBV12-5 to TRBJ1-5, with 9 bases aligning to TRBD1. Trimming at V came to 0 bases and at J to 6 bases, leaving 3 bases not matched to a gene. The CDR3 length is 15 residues. Germline V CDR1 and CDR2: LGHNT, FRNRAP. CDR3 loop: CASGLVGDRVQPQHF. The CDR3 DNA sequence: TGTGCTAGTGGTTTGGTAGGGGACAGGGTTCAGCCCCAGCATTTT.

V gene TRBV7-8 combines with J gene TRBJ2-2, with D unclear. Germline values: CDR1 SGHVS, CDR2 FQNEAQ. The V end lost 7 bases, the J end lost 6 bases, and 6 bases lay between the germline ends. The CDR3 has 11 residues. The CDR3 DNA reads as TGTGCCAGCACCCCCTCCGGGGAGCTGTTTTTT. It is translated as CASTPSGELFF.